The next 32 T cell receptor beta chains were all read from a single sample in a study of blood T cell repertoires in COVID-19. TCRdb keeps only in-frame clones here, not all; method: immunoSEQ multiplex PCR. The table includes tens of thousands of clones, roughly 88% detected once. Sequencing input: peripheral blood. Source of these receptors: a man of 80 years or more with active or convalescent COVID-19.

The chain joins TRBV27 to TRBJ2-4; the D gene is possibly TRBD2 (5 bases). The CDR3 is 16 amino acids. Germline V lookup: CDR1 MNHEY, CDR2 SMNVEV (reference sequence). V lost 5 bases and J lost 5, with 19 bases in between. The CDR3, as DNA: TGTGCCAGCAGTAGAGCCCCCGGACTGAAACAAAACATTCAGTACTTC. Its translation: CASSRAPGLKQNIQYF.

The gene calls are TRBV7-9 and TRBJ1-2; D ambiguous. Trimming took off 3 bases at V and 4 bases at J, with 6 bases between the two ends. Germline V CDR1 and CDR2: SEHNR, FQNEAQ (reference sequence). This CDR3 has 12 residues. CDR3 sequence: CASSFEFYGYTF. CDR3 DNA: TGTGCCAGCAGCTTTGAGTTCTATGGCTACACCTTC.

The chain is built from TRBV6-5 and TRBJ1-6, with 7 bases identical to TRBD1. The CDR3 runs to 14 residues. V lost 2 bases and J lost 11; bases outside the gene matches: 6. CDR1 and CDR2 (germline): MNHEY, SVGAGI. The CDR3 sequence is CASSYAGQSTPLHF. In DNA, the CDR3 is TGTGCCAGCAGTTACGCGGGACAGTCCACACCCCTCCACTTT.

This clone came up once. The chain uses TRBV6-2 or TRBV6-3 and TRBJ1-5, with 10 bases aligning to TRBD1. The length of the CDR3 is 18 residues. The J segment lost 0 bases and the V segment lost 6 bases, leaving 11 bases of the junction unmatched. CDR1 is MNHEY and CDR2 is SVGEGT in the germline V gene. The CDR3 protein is CASSRTTTGGFSNQPQHF. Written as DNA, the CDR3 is TGTGCCAGCAGCAGAACCACGACAGGGGGCTTTAGCAATCAGCCCCAGCATTTT.

CDR3 nucleotide sequence: TGCGCCAGCAGCTTGGCCGGAGGGGAAGAAGAGACCCAGTACTTC. Translating gives CASSLAGGEEETQYF. The chain joins TRBV5-1 to TRBJ2-5; D is possibly TRBD2 (6 bases). CDR1 is SGHRS, CDR2 YFSETQ, per germline. V was cut by 0 bases and J by 3 bases, with 12 bases left in between. The CDR3 extends over 15 amino acids.

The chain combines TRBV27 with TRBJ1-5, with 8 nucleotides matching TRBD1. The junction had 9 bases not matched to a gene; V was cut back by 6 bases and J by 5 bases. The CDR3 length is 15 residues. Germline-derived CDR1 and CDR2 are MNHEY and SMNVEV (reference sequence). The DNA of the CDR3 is TGTGCCAGCAGCACTACCGGGACAGGATATCAGCCCCAGCATTTT. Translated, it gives CASSTTGTGYQPQHF.

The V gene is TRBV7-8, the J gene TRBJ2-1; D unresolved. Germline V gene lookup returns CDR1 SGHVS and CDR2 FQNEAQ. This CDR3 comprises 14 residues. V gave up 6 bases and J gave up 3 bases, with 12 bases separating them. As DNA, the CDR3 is TGTGCCAGCAGTGCTAGAGTGGGCTACAATGAGCAGTTCTTC. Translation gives CASSARVGYNEQFF.

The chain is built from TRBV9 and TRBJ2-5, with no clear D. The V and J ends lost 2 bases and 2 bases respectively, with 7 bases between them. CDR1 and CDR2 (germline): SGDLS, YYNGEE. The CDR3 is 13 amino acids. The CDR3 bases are TGTGCCAGCAGCGTCGGAGCACAAGAGACCCAGTACTTC. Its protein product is CASSVGAQETQYF.

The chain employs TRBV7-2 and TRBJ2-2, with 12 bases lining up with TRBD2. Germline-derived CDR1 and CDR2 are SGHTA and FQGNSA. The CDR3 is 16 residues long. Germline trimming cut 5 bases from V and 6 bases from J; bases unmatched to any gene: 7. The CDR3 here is CASSVTSGRSSGELFF. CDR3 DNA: TGTGCCAGCAGCGTAACTAGCGGGAGGAGTTCCGGGGAGCTGTTTTTT. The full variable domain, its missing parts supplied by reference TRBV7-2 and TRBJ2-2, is GAGVSQSPSNKVTEKGKDVELRCDPISGHTALYWYRQSLGQGLEFLIYFQGNSAPDKSGLPSDRFSAERTGGSVSTLTIQRTQQEDSAVYLCASSVTSGRSSGELFFGEGSRLTVL.

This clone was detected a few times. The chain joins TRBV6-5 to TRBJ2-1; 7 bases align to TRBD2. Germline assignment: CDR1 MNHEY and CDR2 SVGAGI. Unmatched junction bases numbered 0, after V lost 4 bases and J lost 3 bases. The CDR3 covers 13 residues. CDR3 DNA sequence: TGTGCCAGCAGTTGGGACTACTACAATGAGCAGTTCTTC. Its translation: CASSWDYYNEQFF.

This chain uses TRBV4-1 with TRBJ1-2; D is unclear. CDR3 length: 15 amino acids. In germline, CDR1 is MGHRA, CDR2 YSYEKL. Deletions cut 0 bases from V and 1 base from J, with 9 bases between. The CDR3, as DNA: TGCGCCAGCAGCCAAGATGCAGAGGATAACTATGGCTACACCTTC. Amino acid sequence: CASSQDAEDNYGYTF.

CDR3 nucleotide sequence: TGTGCCAGCAGTCCGAAAAGGTCAGGGGCCACCGGGGAGCTGTTTTTT. This gives the protein CASSPKRSGATGELFF. The chain couples TRBV5-4 to TRBJ2-2; D is possibly TRBD1 (6 bases). Germline lookup yields CDR1 SGHNT and CDR2 YYREEE (reference sequence). V gave up 5 bases and J gave up 4 bases, with 18 bases separating them. This CDR3 comprises 16 residues.

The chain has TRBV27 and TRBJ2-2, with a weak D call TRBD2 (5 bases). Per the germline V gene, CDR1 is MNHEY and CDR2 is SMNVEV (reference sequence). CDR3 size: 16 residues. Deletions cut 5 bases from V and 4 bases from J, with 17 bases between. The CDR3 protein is CASSPFILVGTGELFF. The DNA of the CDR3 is TGTGCCAGCAGTCCGTTCATACTAGTTGGCACCGGGGAGCTGTTTTTT.

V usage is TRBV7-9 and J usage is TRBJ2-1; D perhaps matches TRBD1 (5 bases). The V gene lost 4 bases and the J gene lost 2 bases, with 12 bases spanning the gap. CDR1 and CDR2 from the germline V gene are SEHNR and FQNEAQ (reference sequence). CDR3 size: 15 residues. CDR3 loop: CASSYDSRTYNEQFF. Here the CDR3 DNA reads TGTGCCAGCAGCTATGACAGTCGAACCTACAATGAGCAGTTCTTC. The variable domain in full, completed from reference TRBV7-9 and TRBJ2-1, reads DTGVSQNPRHKITKRGQNVTFRCDPISEHNRLYWYRQTLGQGPEFLTYFQNEAQLEKSRLLSDRFSAERPKGSFSTLEIQRTEQGDSAMYLCASSYDSRTYNEQFFGPGTRLTVL.

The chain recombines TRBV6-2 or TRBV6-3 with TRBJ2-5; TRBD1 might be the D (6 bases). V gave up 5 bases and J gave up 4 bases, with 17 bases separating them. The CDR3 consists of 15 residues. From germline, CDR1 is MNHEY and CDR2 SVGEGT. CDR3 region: CASSVQGFTGETQYF. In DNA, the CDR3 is TGTGCCAGCAGTGTGCAGGGGTTTACGGGAGAGACCCAGTACTTC.

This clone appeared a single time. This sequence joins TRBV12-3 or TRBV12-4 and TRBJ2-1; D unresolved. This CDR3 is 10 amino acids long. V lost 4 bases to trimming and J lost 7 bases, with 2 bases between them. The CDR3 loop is CASSSNEQFF. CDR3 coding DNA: TGTGCCAGCAGTTCTAATGAGCAGTTCTTC.

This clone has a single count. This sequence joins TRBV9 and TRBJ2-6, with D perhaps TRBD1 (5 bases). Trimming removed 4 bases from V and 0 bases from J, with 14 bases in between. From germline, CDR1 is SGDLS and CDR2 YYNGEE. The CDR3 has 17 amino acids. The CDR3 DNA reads TGTGCCAGCAGCCCCAGGGCAGATAACTCTGGGGCCAACGTCCTGACTTTC. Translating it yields CASSPRADNSGANVLTF.

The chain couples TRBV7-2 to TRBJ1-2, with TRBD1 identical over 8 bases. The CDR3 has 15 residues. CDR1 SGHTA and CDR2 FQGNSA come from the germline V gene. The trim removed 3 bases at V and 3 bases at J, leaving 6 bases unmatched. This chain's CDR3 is CASSLSATGDYGYTF. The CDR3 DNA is TGTGCCAGCAGCTTGAGTGCGACAGGGGACTATGGCTACACCTTC.

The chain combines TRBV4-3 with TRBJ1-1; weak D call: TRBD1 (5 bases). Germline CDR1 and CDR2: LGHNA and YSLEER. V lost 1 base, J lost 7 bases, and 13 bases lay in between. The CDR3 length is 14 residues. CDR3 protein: CASSQGGDQYEAFF. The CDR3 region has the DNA TGCGCCAGCAGCCAAGGGGGGGATCAATATGAAGCTTTCTTT.

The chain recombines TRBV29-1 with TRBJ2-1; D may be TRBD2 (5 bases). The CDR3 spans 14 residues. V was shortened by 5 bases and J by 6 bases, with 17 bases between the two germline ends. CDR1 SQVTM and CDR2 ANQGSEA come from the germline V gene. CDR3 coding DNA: TGCAGCGTTTCCCAGCGGAGATCCCTCAATGAGCAGTTCTTC. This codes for CSVSQRRSLNEQFF.

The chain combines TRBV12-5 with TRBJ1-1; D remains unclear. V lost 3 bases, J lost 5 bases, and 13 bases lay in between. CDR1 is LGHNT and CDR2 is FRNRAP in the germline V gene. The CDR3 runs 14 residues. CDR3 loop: CASGFWSYRTEAFF. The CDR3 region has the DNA TGTGCTAGTGGTTTTTGGAGCTATCGGACTGAAGCTTTCTTT.

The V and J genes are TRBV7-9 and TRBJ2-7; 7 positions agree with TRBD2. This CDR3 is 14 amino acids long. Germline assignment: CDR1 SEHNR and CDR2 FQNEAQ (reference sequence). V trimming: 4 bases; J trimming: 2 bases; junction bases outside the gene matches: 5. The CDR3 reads CASSYGRGAYEQYF. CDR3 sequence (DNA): TGTGCCAGCAGCTACGGACGGGGGGCCTACGAGCAGTACTTC.

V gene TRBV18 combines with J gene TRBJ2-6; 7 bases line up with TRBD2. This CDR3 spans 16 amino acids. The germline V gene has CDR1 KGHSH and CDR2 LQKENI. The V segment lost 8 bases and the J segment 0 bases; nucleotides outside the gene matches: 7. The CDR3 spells CASPLADFSGANVLTF. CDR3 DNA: TGTGCCAGCCCTCTAGCGGACTTCTCTGGGGCCAACGTCCTGACTTTC. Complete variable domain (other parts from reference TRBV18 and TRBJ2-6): NAGVMQNPRHLVRRRGQEARLRCSPMKGHSHVYWYRQLPEEGLKFMVYLQKENIIDESGMPKERFSAEFPKEGPSILRIQQVVRGDSAAYFCASPLADFSGANVLTFGAGSRLTVL.

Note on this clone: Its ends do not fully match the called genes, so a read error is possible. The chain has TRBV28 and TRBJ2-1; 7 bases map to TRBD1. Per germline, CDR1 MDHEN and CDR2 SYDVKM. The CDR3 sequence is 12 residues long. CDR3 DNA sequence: TGTGCCAGCAGTTCTTACAGGGGATTGGGGATCTTC. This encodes CASSSYRGLGIF. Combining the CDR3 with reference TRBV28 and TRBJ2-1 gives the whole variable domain DVKVTQSSRYLVKRTGEKVFLECVQDMDHENMFWYRQDPGLGLRLIYFSYDVKMKEKGDIPEGYSVSREKKERFSLILESASTNQTSMYLCASSSYRGLGIFGPGTRLTVL.

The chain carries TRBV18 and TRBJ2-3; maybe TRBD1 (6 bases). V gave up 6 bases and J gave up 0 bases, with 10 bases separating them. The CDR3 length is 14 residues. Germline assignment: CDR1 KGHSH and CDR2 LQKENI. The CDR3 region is CASSPGTSTDTQYF. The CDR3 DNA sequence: TGTGCCAGCTCTCCCGGGACAAGCACAGATACGCAGTATTTT.

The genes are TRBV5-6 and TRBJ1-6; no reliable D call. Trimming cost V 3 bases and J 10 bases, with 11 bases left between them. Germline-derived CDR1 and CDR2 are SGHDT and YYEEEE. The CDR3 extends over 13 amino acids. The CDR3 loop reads CASSWEGRSPLHF. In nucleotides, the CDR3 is TGTGCCAGCAGCTGGGAGGGCAGGTCACCCCTCCACTTT.

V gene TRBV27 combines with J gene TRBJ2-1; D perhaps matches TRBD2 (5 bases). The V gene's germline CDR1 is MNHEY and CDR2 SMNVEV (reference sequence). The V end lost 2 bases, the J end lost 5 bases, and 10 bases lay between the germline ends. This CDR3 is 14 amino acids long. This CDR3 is CASSLRGLDNEQFF. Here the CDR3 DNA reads TGTGCCAGCAGTTTACGGGGTCTCGACAATGAGCAGTTCTTC.

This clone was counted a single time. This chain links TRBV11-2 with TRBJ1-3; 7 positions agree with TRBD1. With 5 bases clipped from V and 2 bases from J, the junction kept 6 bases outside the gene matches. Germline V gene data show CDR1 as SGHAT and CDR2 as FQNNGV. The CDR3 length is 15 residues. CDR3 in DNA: TGTGCCAGCAGCGTAAGGGGACAGACTGGAAACACCATATATTTT. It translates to CASSVRGQTGNTIYF.

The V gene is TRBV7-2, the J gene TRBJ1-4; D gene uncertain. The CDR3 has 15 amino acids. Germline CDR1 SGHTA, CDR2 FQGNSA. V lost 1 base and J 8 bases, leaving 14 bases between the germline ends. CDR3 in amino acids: CASSLGSGVREKLFF. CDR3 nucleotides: TGTGCCAGCAGCTTAGGATCCGGCGTGCGGGAAAAACTGTTTTTT.

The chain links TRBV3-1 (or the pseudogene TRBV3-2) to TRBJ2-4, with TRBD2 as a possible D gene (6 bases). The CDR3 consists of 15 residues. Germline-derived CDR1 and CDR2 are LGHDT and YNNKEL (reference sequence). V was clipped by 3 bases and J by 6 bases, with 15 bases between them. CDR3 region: CASSHWEDEVNIQYF. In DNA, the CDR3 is TGTGCCAGCAGCCACTGGGAGGACGAGGTAAACATTCAGTACTTC.

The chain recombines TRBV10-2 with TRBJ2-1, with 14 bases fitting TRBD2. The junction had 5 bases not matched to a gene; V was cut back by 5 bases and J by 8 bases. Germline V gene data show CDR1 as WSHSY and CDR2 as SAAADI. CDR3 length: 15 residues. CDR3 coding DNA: TGCGCCAGCAGTACCGGGACTAGCGGGAGCTATGAGCAGTTCTTC. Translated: CASSTGTSGSYEQFF.

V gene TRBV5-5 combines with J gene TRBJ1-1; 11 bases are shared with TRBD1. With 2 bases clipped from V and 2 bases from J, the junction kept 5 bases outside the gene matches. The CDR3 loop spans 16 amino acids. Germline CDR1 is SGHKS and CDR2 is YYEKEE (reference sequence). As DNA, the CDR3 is TGTGCCAGCAGCTTCGGACAGGGGGCCCCCAACACTGAAGCTTTCTTT. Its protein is CASSFGQGAPNTEAFF.